This T cell receptor (beta chain) came from a study of control samples from healthy donors and cancer patients. There are 12 residues in the CDR3. The germline V and J ends were trimmed by 5 bases and 9 bases, with 11 bases remaining between them. Repertoires were generated with immunoSEQ multiplex PCR, while TCRdb's copy carries only in-frame clones and drops some. The sample yields 350,000 to 450,000 clones, more than 80% seen once. The sequence was obtained from a man in his forties with head and neck cancer. Source material: PBMCs. The genes are TRBV12-3 or TRBV12-4 and TRBJ2-1; D unclear. The CDR3 coding sequence is TGTGCCAGCAGTGTTGTTGGGGTTGAGCAGTTCTTC. Residues: CASSVVGVEQFF.